This T cell receptor (beta chain) was documented in a study of tissue T cells after allogeneic stem cell transplantation (dated 2022 in TCRdb). The study in broad terms: TCR beta repertoires were profiled across many tissues obtained from research autopsies of patients with and without GVHD, as well as in mouse models of GVHD. The human arm was a prospective observational study without blinding or randomization. What the authors observed across the whole study: Blood and spleen T cells captured only a limited portion of the TCR repertoire detected in tissues, in both patients and mice. The patient cohort was small and varied clinically, and sampling depth was recognized as a limitation. Not many T cell clones showed up in more than one patient, yet clustering based on motifs uncovered repertoire signatures that were shared across patients in a tissue-specific way. Which tissue TCRs were alloreactive or antigen-specific was not determined in the study, and some of the clones might have been host cells that persisted. Within patients, how anatomically similar tissues were was a major factor shaping TCR repertoire composition, regardless of disease or transplant status.

Taken with the paper, the label for time point translates to: mouse harvest day 14 after allogeneic transplant. Each mouse graft consisted of 10^7 T-cell-depleted bone marrow cells plus 10^6 splenic CD5+ T cells and was given by tail vein injection. A major MHC-mismatch B6 (H2b) into BALB/c (H2d) model was used to model mouse GVHD, and tissues were profiled at day 7 or 14. On day 7 or 14 post-transplant, mouse tissues and retro-orbital blood were harvested with separate sterile tools for each animal, and livers were flushed before harvest. Before genomic DNA isolation with the DNeasy Blood & Tissue Kit, mouse tissues were minced using razor blades in buffered saline. Library creation used the immunoSEQ multiplex PCR assay. Adaptive Biotechnologies performed the TCRbeta CDR3 sequencing at survey depth and reported CDR3 sequences, V/J genes, productive frequency and template counts. TCR beta CDR3 regions were amplified from genomic DNA rather than RNA. Under the source paper's analysis protocol: Jensen-Shannon divergence was used to quantify pairwise repertoire overlap between tissues, with a value of 1 indicating complete divergence and a value of 0 indicating identical repertoires. Based on pairwise JSD values, tissues were grouped by single-linkage agglomerative hierarchical clustering, and the results were shown as dendrograms. GLIPH2 was applied to all patient samples using simulation_depth 1000, kmer_min_depth 3, and cdr3_length_cutoff 8, and only groups with more than two unique CDR3s were retained. In a standardized tissue-overlap score, Jaccard GLIPH-group overlap across patients was extrapolated to a standard repertoire size of 1000 clones. To look at how diversity was associated with clinical or experimental variables, linear mixed-effect models were used, with tissue treated as a fixed effect and individual treated as a random effect. Drawn from immuneACCESS, this table holds only the in-frame rearrangements with V and J called that TCRdb kept. Clones are partly lost; checked studies trace under half to an unresolved V gene and leave the rest unexplained. V, J and clone size were drawn from that table, and D and trimming were deduced from the DNA. A total of fewer than 4,500 clones appear in this sample, roughly 50% of them only once. 22% of the sample belongs to the ten largest clones.

Reading the germline V gene (reference sequence) gives CDR1 KGHPV and CDR2 FQNQEV. The junction shows trimming of 0 bases on V and 1 base on J, plus 3 bases between the germline ends. Including the terminal cysteine and phenylalanine, the CDR3 comprises 13 residues. The 36 bases shown cover part of the CDR3, and their frame starts at base 1. Remarks on this clone: No cognate antigen has been identified for it. Gene names and germline sequences here are the mouse ones. The read halts 1 residue ahead of the CDR3 end, with the missing end drawn from the germline J gene.

The chain is assembled from TRBV26 and TRBJ1-1; the D gene cannot be resolved reliably. The specimen was gut tissue. The TCR sequence derives from a female BALB/c mouse given C57BL/6 T cells with graft-versus-host disease after an allogeneic hematopoietic cell transplant. CDR3 reads: CASSLSGNTEVFF. Incomplete CDR3 DNA: TGTGCCAGCAGTCTGTCCGGGAACACAGAAGTCTTC.